This T cell receptor beta chain came from a study of blood T cell repertoires in COVID-19. Profiled with immunoSEQ multiplex PCR; TCRdb holds only in-frame clones, not every one. The data contain approximately 120,000 clones, roughly 85% of them seen just once; the ten biggest clones take up 4.3%. The CDR3 runs 14 residues. J was trimmed by 3 bases and V by 5 bases; bases with no gene match: 5. Germline V gene sequence: CDR1 SGHAT, CDR2 FQDESV (reference sequence). The sample taken for sequencing was peripheral blood. The source of this sequence is a human donor in a cohort sampled during active COVID-19. The chain uses TRBV11-1 and TRBJ1-2; 8 bases match TRBD1. CDR3: CASSMDRAHYGYTF. CDR3 sequence (DNA): TGTGCCAGCAGCATGGACAGGGCTCACTATGGCTACACCTTC.